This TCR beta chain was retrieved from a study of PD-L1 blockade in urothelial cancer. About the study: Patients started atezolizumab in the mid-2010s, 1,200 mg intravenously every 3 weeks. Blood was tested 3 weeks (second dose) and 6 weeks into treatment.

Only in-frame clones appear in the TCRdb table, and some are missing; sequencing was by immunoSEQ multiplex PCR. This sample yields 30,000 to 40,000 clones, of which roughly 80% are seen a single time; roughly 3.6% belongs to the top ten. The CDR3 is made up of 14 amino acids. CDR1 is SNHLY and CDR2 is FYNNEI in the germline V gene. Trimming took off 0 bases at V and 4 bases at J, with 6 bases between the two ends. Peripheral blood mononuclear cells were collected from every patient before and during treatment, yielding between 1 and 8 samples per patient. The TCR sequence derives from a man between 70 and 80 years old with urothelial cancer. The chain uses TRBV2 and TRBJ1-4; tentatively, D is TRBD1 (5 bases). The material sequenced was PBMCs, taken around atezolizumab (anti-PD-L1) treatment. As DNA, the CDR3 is TGTGCCAGCAGTGAAGCGGGGGGTAATGAAAAACTGTTTTTT. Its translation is CASSEAGGNEKLFF.